This T cell receptor (beta chain) emerged from a study of blood T cell repertoires in COVID-19. Authors' analysis steps: Amplification of reference gene primers provided the estimated nucleated cell counts. Clones were sequenced by immunoSEQ multiplex PCR, and TCRdb holds only the in-frame ones, with some missing. D and trimming were read from the DNA, whereas the V and J calls and clone size are those reported in that table. The data hold under 250,000 clones, with about 86% observed a single time. The V gene's germline CDR1 is SGHDN and CDR2 FVKESK. The CDR3 loop spans 16 amino acids. Unmatched junction bases numbered 4, after V lost 4 bases and J lost 2 bases.

The source material was peripheral blood. V and J are TRBV14 and TRBJ2-1; 11 positions agree with TRBD1. This clonotype originated in a man aged 40-50 years with active or convalescent COVID-19. CDR3 coding DNA: TGTGCCAGCAGCCGATTGGGACAGGGGGCCTACAATGAGCAGTTCTTC. Residues: CASSRLGQGAYNEQFF.